The 29 T cell receptor beta chains given below trace back to one sample, sequenced in a study of T-cell memory formation after mild COVID-19. TCRdb reprocessed the 5' RACE reads with MiXCR, giving one entry per CDR3 protein. The sample gives around 320,000 distinct CDR3 sequences, approximately 19% of which show up once; more than 20% is in the top ten. Sequenced sample: PBMCs or a T cell subset sorted from them (not recorded which). Source of these receptors: a man between 18 and 29 years old who had mild COVID-19 (a few samples of this study predate the infection). Cell type and time point are not known.

This clonotype was seen a few times. This rearrangement joins TRBV12-3 or TRBV12-4 to TRBJ1-1; D possibly corresponds to TRBD1 (6 bases). V was trimmed by 5 bases and J by 4 bases, leaving 14 bases between them. The CDR3 loop spans 14 amino acids. The CDR3 sequence is CASSPGDRITEAFF. CDR3 sequence (DNA): TGTGCCAGCAGTCCCGGAGACAGGATCACTGAAGCTTTCTTT.

This clonotype was detected only a few times. This chain joins TRBV5-4 and TRBJ1-4; possible D gene TRBD1, 5 bases. CDR1 is SGHNT and CDR2 is YYREEE in the germline V gene (reference sequence). V was cut by 2 bases and J by 8 bases, with 10 bases left in between. The CDR3 runs to 13 residues. CDR3 DNA: TGTGCCAGCAGCTTTCCAGGGAGCGAAAAACTGTTTTTT. Its translation: CASSFPGSEKLFF.

The chain combines TRBV27 with TRBJ2-3; a possible D gene is TRBD2 (5 bases). The V gene's germline CDR1 is MNHEY and CDR2 SMNVEV (reference sequence). This CDR3 has 14 amino acids. Trimming took off 2 bases at V and 12 bases at J, with 18 bases between the two ends. In DNA form, the CDR3 reads TGTGCCAGCAGTTTAAATGGAGAGGGTAACCTTCAGTATTTT. Translation: CASSLNGEGNLQYF.

At least ten counts were recorded for this clonotype. This chain links TRBV20-1 with TRBJ2-7; D is possibly TRBD1 (5 bases). With 1 base removed from V and 0 bases from J, the gap between germline ends came to 10 bases. Per the germline V gene, CDR1 is DFQATT and CDR2 is SNEGSKA (reference sequence). This CDR3 has 14 amino acids. CDR3 region: CSARGGDSSYEQYV. The CDR3 DNA reads as TGCAGTGCTAGAGGTGGAGACAGCTCCTACGAGCAGTACGTC.

This clonotype has a count of ten or more. This rearrangement joins TRBV7-8 to TRBJ2-1; 7 nucleotides agree with TRBD2. This CDR3 spans 14 amino acids. With V trimmed by 7 bases and J by 6 bases, 9 bases remained unmatched. CDR1 and CDR2 from the germline V gene are SGHVS and FQNEAQ. This chain's CDR3 is CASNAAGVLNEQFF. As DNA, the CDR3 is TGTGCCAGCAACGCTGCGGGGGTACTCAATGAGCAGTTCTTC.

The CDR3: CASSHSGNIQYF. CDR3 in DNA: TGCGCCAGCAGCCATTCGGGCAACATTCAGTACTTC. The genes are TRBV4-3 and TRBJ2-4; D is ambiguous. CDR3 size: 12 residues. The V end was cut by 3 bases, the J end by 7 bases, with 7 bases between. Germline V lookup: CDR1 LGHNA, CDR2 YSLEER.

This chain connects TRBV5-1 to TRBJ2-7; weak D call: TRBD1 (5 bases). This CDR3 has 14 residues. Germline CDR1 is SGHRS and CDR2 is YFSETQ. V was shortened by 3 bases and J by 3 bases, with 13 bases between the two germline ends. This chain's CDR3 is CASSSGAGLYEQYF. CDR3 coding DNA: TGCGCCAGCAGCTCTGGGGCAGGTCTCTACGAGCAGTACTTC.

This chain links TRBV7-6 with TRBJ2-2; D possibly corresponds to TRBD1 (6 bases). This CDR3 has 16 amino acids. V shed 6 bases and J shed 0 bases, with 14 bases lying between them. Germline V gene lookup returns CDR1 SGHVS and CDR2 FNYEAQ. This CDR3 is CASSTRQATNTGELFF. The DNA of the CDR3 is TGTGCCAGCAGTACCAGACAGGCCACGAACACCGGGGAGCTGTTTTTT.

In this sample, this clonotype turned up many times. The rearrangement joins TRBV6-6 to TRBJ2-7; no clear D. CDR1 is MNHNY, CDR2 SVGAGI, per germline (reference sequence). The length of the CDR3 is 12 residues. With 6 bases removed from V and 2 bases from J, the gap between germline ends came to 8 bases. The CDR3, as DNA: TGTGCCAGCAGCCTCCGGCCCTACGAGCAGTACTTC. Residues: CASSLRPYEQYF.

The chain joins TRBV7-3 to TRBJ2-3; 9 bases align to TRBD2. Per the germline V gene, CDR1 is SGHTA and CDR2 is FQGTGA. Trimming at V came to 1 base and at J to 10 bases, leaving 18 bases not matched to a gene. This CDR3 comprises 18 residues. For the CDR3, the DNA is TGTGCCAGCAGCTTAATGCCGATGACTAGCGGTGCGGGAGTGGCGCAGTATTTT. Translated: CASSLMPMTSGAGVAQYF.

This chain uses TRBV20-1 with TRBJ2-3; 9 positions match TRBD2. The germline gives CDR1 DFQATT, CDR2 SNEGSKA (reference sequence). V was pared by 0 bases and J by 0 bases, with 10 bases of the junction left unmatched. The CDR3 has 18 amino acids. The CDR3: CSARDWGRGGPSTDTQYF. The CDR3 DNA is TGCAGTGCTAGAGATTGGGGGCGGGGGGGCCCCAGCACAGATACGCAGTATTTT.

The chain links TRBV5-1 to TRBJ2-1, with D unclear. Between the trimmed V and J ends, which lost 4 bases and 9 bases, there was a span of 11 bases. CDR1 and CDR2 (germline): SGHRS, YFSETQ. The CDR3 sequence is 12 residues long. CDR3 in DNA: TGCGCCAGCAGCATTCCGCCTGGTGAGCAGTTCTTC. It encodes CASSIPPGEQFF.

This clonotype was detected only a few times. This chain uses TRBV10-3 with TRBJ1-5; 8 nucleotides agree with TRBD1. After removal of 6 bases from V and 5 bases from J, the junction contained 3 bases not matched to a gene. Looked up from germline, CDR1 is ENHRY and CDR2 is SYGVKD. The CDR3 is 13 amino acids. In DNA, the CDR3 is TGTGCCATCAGGACAGGGGCCGATCAGCCCCAGCATTTT. It codes for CAIRTGADQPQHF.

The chain has TRBV9 and TRBJ1-1; 7 nucleotides agree with TRBD1. With V trimmed by 0 bases and J by 11 bases, 7 bases remained unmatched. The germline gives CDR1 SGDLS, CDR2 YYNGEE. The CDR3 has 13 residues. The DNA of the CDR3 is TGTGCCAGCAGCGTAGGAGTGGGAGGGGGCGCTTTCTTT. Translating gives CASSVGVGGGAFF. The full variable domain, in which reference TRBV9 and TRBJ1-1 provide the parts outside the CDR3, is DSGVTQTPKHLITATGQRVTLRCSPRSGDLSVYWYQQSLDQGLQFLIQYYNGEERAKGNILERFSAQQFPDLHSELNLSSLELGDSALYFCASSVGVGGGAFFGQGTRLTVV.

Comment on this clonotype: Mismatch with germline at one junction end may stem from a read error. This chain links TRBV4-1 with TRBJ1-6, with D uncertain. Germline V gene data show CDR1 as MGHRA and CDR2 as YSYEKL. The CDR3 runs to 16 residues. The CDR3 loop is CASSQERPIGNSPLHF. As DNA, the CDR3 is TGCGCAAGCAGCCAAGAAAGGCCAATTGGTAATTCACCCCTCCACTTT.

This clonotype was detected many times. The chain uses TRBV29-1 and TRBJ2-2, with 8 nucleotides matching TRBD1. With 3 bases clipped from V and 1 base from J, the junction kept 4 bases outside the gene matches. There are 15 residues in the CDR3. Germline CDR1 is SQVTM and CDR2 is ANQGSEA. DNA of the CDR3: TGCAGCGTTGACCTCGGACAGGGGAACACCGGGGAGCTGTTTTTT. This gives the protein CSVDLGQGNTGELFF.

This clonotype was found a few times. This sequence joins TRBV6-1 and TRBJ1-1, with 7 bases identical to TRBD1. The CDR3 runs to 13 residues. With 6 bases clipped from V and 9 bases from J, the junction kept 10 bases outside the gene matches. Germline V gene lookup returns CDR1 MNHNS and CDR2 SASEGT. CDR3 sequence: CASRGDSARQAFF. In DNA, the CDR3 is TGTGCCAGCAGGGGGGACAGTGCAAGGCAAGCTTTCTTT.

The chain links TRBV18 to TRBJ2-3, with D perhaps TRBD2 (6 bases). The CDR3 loop spans 17 amino acids. From germline, CDR1 is KGHSH and CDR2 LQKENI. Trimming removed 0 bases at V and 4 bases at J, with 17 bases between. CDR3 nucleotides: TGTGCCAGCTCACCACCAATAGGAGGGCGTACGCCAGATACGCAGTATTTT. This codes for CASSPPIGGRTPDTQYF.

The rearrangement joins TRBV4-1 to TRBJ2-5; D perhaps matches TRBD1 (6 bases). Per the germline V gene, CDR1 is MGHRA and CDR2 is YSYEKL. The CDR3 extends over 16 amino acids. V was trimmed by 0 bases and J by 4 bases, leaving 15 bases between them. This CDR3 reads CASSQEGTPRGETQYF. CDR3 coding DNA: TGCGCCAGCAGCCAAGAGGGTACCCCCAGGGGAGAGACCCAGTACTTC.

This clonotype was found many times. The chain combines TRBV11-2 with TRBJ2-3, with D hard to call. V shed 6 bases and J shed 0 bases, with 16 bases lying between them. The CDR3 totals 16 residues. Germline V gives CDR1 SGHAT, CDR2 FQNNGV. In DNA, the CDR3 is TGTGCCAGCAGGTATACGGGCAGGACCAGCACAGATACGCAGTATTTT. This encodes CASRYTGRTSTDTQYF.

V usage is TRBV10-3 and J usage is TRBJ2-1; the match to TRBD1 covers 8 bases. Germline assignment: CDR1 ENHRY and CDR2 SYGVKD. CDR3 size: 15 residues. The ends lost 4 bases at V and 6 bases at J; junction bases unmatched: 8. The CDR3 coding sequence is TGTGCCATCAGTGTGGCGACAGGGGCCCCCAATGAGCAGTTCTTC. This encodes CAISVATGAPNEQFF.

The chain links TRBV18 to TRBJ2-3, with a weak D call TRBD1 (7 bases). V was pared by 6 bases and J by 4 bases, with 17 bases between. Germline V gives CDR1 KGHSH, CDR2 LQKENI. The CDR3 loop spans 15 amino acids. DNA of the CDR3: TGTGCCAGCTCGGGCGGGACAGCACCTCCAGATACGCAGTATTTT. Protein product: CASSGGTAPPDTQYF.

CDR3 DNA sequence: TGCGCCAGCAGCCCGCCGGGGGGGGAGAACACTGAAGCTTTCTTT. It is translated as CASSPPGGENTEAFF. This chain connects TRBV5-1 to TRBJ1-1; tentative D call: TRBD1 (5 bases). The V gene's germline CDR1 is SGHRS and CDR2 YFSETQ. Trimming shortened V by 4 bases and J by 1 base, and 14 bases separated the two germline ends. The CDR3 length is 15 residues. Full variable domain (outside the CDR3, taken from reference TRBV5-1 and TRBJ1-1): KAGVTQTPRYLIKTRGQQVTLSCSPISGHRSVSWYQQTPGQGLQFLFEYFSETQRNKGNFPGRFSGRQFSNSRSEMNVSTLELGDSALYLCASSPPGGENTEAFFGQGTRLTVV.

This clonotype was seen a handful of times. CDR3 amino acids: CASSSRRGLNTEAFF. The CDR3 region has the DNA TGTGCCAGCAGTTCGCGCAGGGGCTTGAACACTGAAGCTTTCTTT. V gene TRBV27 combines with J gene TRBJ1-1; D might be TRBD1 (6 bases). Per the germline V gene, CDR1 is MNHEY and CDR2 is SMNVEV (reference sequence). The germline V and J ends were trimmed by 4 bases and 0 bases, with 12 bases remaining between them. The CDR3 spans 15 residues.

This clonotype was detected only a few times. This chain joins TRBV4-2 and TRBJ2-7; D not resolved. There are 14 residues in the CDR3. Trimming removed 0 bases from V and 3 bases from J, with 9 bases in between. Germline CDR1 LGHNA, CDR2 YNFKEQ. The CDR3 here is CASSQDRLDYEQYF. The CDR3 bases are TGTGCCAGCAGCCAAGATCGGCTCGACTACGAGCAGTACTTC.

This clonotype was recorded a few times. CDR3 protein: CASSSNGGQFF. CDR3 nucleotide sequence: TGTGCCAGCAGTTCCAATGGGGGGCAGTTCTTC. V is TRBV7-9 and J is TRBJ2-1, with D possibly called TRBD1 or TRBD2 (5 bases each). Germline loops: CDR1 SEHNR, CDR2 FQNEAQ (reference sequence). The CDR3 is 11 residues long. Trimming took off 6 bases at V and 12 bases at J, with 12 bases between the two ends.

This clonotype was seen more than once but under ten times. The chain links TRBV28 to TRBJ1-2, with TRBD1 as a possible D gene (5 bases). The germline CDR1 and CDR2 sequences are MDHEN and SYDVKM. The V and J ends lost 6 bases and 6 bases respectively, with 17 bases between them. CDR3 length equals 14 residues. CDR3: CASSPPGEVHGYTF. The CDR3 DNA sequence: TGTGCCAGCAGCCCCCCGGGGGAGGTCCATGGCTACACCTTC.

This clonotype showed up just a few times. The chain couples TRBV7-9 to TRBJ1-1; D gene ambiguous. CDR1 and CDR2 from the germline V gene are SEHNR and FQNEAQ (reference sequence). Deletions cut 4 bases from V and 6 bases from J, with 9 bases between. This CDR3 comprises 12 residues. The CDR3 is CASSWAESEAFF. CDR3 nucleotide sequence: TGTGCCAGCAGCTGGGCGGAGTCTGAAGCTTTCTTT.

This clonotype has more than one count but fewer than ten. The chain has TRBV6-1 and TRBJ1-2, with a possible D match to TRBD1 (6 bases). CDR3 length: 15 amino acids. V lost 4 bases, J lost 4 bases, and 16 bases lay in between. Germline lookup yields CDR1 MNHNS and CDR2 SASEGT. The CDR3 bases are TGTGCCAGCAGTGGGGCCCGTCGGACAGTCTATGGCTACACCTTC. It encodes CASSGARRTVYGYTF.